One T cell receptor (beta chain) is described in this entry. The sample comes from a study of cytomegalovirus exposure and HLA in healthy donors. The PCR had 60 Vbeta and 13 Jbeta primers. Clones were sequenced by immunoSEQ multiplex PCR, and TCRdb holds only the in-frame ones, with some missing. The data show approximately 220,000 clones, with roughly 84% seen just once and roughly 0.66% held by the top ten. The J segment lost 4 bases and the V segment lost 4 bases, leaving 7 bases of the junction unmatched. The CDR3 is 16 amino acids. CDR1 is PRHDT and CDR2 is FYEKMQ in the germline V gene (reference sequence).

This clonotype originated in a boy aged 2-15 years in good health and CMV-seronegative. The gene calls are TRBV13 and TRBJ2-3, with TRBD2 matching 11 bases. Sequencing used PBMCs. CDR3 protein: CASSSRLAGSADTQYF. In DNA, the CDR3 is TGTGCCAGCAGCTCAAGACTAGCGGGGAGTGCAGATACGCAGTATTTT.